The next 7 T cell receptor beta chains were all read from a single sample in a study of PD-1 blockade in classical Hodgkin lymphoma. Each of the patients experienced relapse following autologous stem cell transplantation, and their brentuximab vedotin exposure differed. The method was immunoSEQ multiplex PCR; TCRdb's version includes in-frame clones alone and lacks a portion of them. The table has approximately 90,000 clones, 80% to 95% seen once. This specimen consisted of peripheral blood mononuclear cells (PBMCs), obtained before the second cycle of nivolumab. The receptors were sampled from a human donor with classical Hodgkin lymphoma.

The V and J genes are TRBV6-6 and TRBJ1-5; D call uncertain. The CDR3 contains 13 residues. Trimming cost V 5 bases and J 1 base, with 6 bases left between them. Germline loops: CDR1 MNHNY, CDR2 SVGAGI (reference sequence). CDR3 coding DNA: TGTGCCAGCAGTGGGCTGAGCAATCAGCCCCAGCATTTT. It translates to CASSGLSNQPQHF.

The genes are TRBV5-1 and TRBJ2-1; 7 bases map to TRBD2. Germline assignment: CDR1 SGHRS and CDR2 YFSETQ. The CDR3 has 16 amino acids. After removal of 4 bases from V and 1 base from J, the junction contained 8 bases not matched to a gene. The CDR3 bases are TGCGCCAGCAGCCTGGGCGGGAGTCGATCCTACAATGAGCAGTTCTTC. It encodes CASSLGGSRSYNEQFF.

The chain couples TRBV6-5 to TRBJ1-2; weak D call: TRBD1 (5 bases). This CDR3 has 12 amino acids. From germline, CDR1 is MNHEY and CDR2 SVGAGI. V was trimmed by 10 bases and J by 5 bases, leaving 14 bases between them. DNA of the CDR3: TGTGCCACCGGGGCCGGGGGTTATGGCTACACCTTC. This sequence encodes CATGAGGYGYTF.

The chain uses TRBV12-5 and TRBJ2-3; D not certain. Trimming left V 5 bases short and J 0 bases short, with 12 bases between. CDR1 LGHNT and CDR2 FRNRAP come from the germline V gene. The CDR3 has 15 amino acids. The CDR3 nucleotides read TGTGCTAGTGGTCCTTACATAACGAGCACAGATACGCAGTATTTT. Translating it yields CASGPYITSTDTQYF.

V usage is TRBV5-6 and J usage is TRBJ2-3; unclear D gene. Trimming shortened V by 1 base and J by 1 base, and 4 bases separated the two germline ends. This CDR3 has 13 amino acids. Germline values: CDR1 SGHDT, CDR2 YYEEEE. The CDR3 is CASSLLGTDTQYF. DNA of the CDR3: TGTGCCAGCAGCTTGTTGGGCACAGATACGCAGTATTTT.

The chain recombines TRBV28 with TRBJ1-5, with D possibly being TRBD1 (5 bases). The germline gives CDR1 MDHEN, CDR2 SYDVKM. Between the trimmed V and J ends, which lost 8 bases and 3 bases, there was a span of 8 bases. The CDR3 is made up of 12 amino acids. The CDR3 sequence: CASAGPNQPQHF. The CDR3 DNA sequence: TGTGCCAGCGCGGGACCCAATCAGCCCCAGCATTTT.

The chain uses TRBV28 and TRBJ1-1; D ambiguous. V lost 5 bases and J lost 1, with 14 bases in between. The CDR3 consists of 15 residues. Germline V gives CDR1 MDHEN, CDR2 SYDVKM. This chain's CDR3 is CASSLDTRWNTEAFF. CDR3 DNA sequence: TGTGCCAGCAGTCTAGATACGAGGTGGAACACTGAAGCTTTCTTT.